This T cell receptor (beta chain) was sequenced for a study of control samples from healthy donors and cancer patients. Sequenced by immunoSEQ multiplex PCR; TCRdb stores in-frame clones only, minus some. The sample comprises some 90,000 clones, more than 85% of which are singletons, and roughly 1.2% rests with the top ten. This CDR3 comprises 16 residues. Germline lookup yields CDR1 ENHRY and CDR2 SYGVKD. V was cut by 6 bases and J by 0 bases, with 12 bases left in between. The sequenced material came from blood. The genes are TRBV10-3 and TRBJ1-6; D is unclear. The TCR originated in a woman aged 45-60 years in good health. CDR3 loop: CAIRAGSGSYNSPLHF. CDR3 nucleotide sequence: TGTGCCATCAGGGCCGGTTCGGGCTCCTATAATTCACCCCTCCACTTT.